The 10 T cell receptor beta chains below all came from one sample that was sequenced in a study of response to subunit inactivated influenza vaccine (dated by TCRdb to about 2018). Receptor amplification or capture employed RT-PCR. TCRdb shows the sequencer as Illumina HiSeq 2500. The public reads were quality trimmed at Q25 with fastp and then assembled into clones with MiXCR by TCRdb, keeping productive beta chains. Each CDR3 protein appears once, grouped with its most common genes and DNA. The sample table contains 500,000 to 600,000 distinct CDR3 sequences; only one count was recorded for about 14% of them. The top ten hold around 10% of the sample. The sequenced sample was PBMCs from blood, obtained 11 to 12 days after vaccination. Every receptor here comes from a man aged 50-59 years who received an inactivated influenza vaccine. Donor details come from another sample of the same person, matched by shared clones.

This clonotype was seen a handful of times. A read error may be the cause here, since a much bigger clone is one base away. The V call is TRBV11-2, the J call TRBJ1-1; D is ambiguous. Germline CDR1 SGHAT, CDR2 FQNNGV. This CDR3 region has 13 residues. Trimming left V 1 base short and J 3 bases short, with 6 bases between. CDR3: CASSLVRYTEAFF. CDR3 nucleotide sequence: TGTGCCAGCAGCTTAGTGAGGTACACTGAAGCTTTCTTT.

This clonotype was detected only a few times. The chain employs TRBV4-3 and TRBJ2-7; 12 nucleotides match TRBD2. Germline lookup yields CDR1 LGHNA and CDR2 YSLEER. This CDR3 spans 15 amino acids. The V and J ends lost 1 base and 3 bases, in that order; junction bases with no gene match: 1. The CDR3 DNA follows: TGCGCCAGCAGCCAAGGACTAGCGGGGGACTACGAGCAGTACTTC. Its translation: CASSQGLAGDYEQYF.

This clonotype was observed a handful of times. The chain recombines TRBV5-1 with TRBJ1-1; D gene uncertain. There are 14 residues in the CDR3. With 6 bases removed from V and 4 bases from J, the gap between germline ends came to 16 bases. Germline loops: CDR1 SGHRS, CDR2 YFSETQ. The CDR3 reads CASNSVGLGTEAFF. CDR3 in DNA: TGCGCCAGCAACTCGGTTGGCCTGGGCACTGAAGCTTTCTTT.

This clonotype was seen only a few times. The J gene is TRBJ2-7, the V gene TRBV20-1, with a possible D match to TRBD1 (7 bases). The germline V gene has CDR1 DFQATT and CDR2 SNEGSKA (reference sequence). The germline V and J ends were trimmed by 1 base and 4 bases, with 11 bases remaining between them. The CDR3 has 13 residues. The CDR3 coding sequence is TGCAGTGCTAGAGCGCAGGGGGGATACGAGCAGTACTTC. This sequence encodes CSARAQGGYEQYF.

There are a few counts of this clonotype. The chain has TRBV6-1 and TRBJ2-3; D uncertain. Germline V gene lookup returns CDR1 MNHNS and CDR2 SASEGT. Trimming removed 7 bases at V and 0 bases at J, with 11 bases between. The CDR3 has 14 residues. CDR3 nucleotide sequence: TGTGCCAGCACTAAATACAGTAGCACAGATACGCAGTATTTT. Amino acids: CASTKYSSTDTQYF.

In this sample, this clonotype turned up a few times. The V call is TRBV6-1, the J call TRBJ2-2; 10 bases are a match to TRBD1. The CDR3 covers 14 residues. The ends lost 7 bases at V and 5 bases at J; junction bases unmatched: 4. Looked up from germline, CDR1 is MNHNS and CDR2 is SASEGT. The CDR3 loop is CASKGQGGTGELFF. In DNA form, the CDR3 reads TGTGCCAGCAAAGGACAGGGGGGAACCGGGGAGCTGTTTTTT.

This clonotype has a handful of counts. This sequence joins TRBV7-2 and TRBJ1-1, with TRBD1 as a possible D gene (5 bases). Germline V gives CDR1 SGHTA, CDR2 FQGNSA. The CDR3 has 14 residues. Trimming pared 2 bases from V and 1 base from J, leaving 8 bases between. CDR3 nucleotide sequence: TGTGCCAGCAGCTTAACAGGCTGGAACACTGAAGCTTTCTTT. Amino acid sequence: CASSLTGWNTEAFF.

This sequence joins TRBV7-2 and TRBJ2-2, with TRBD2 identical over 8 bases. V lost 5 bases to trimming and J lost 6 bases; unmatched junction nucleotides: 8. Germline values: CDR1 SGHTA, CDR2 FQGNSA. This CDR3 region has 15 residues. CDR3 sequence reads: CASSRGTRLAGELFF. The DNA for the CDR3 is TGTGCCAGCAGCCGAGGGACTAGGTTAGCCGGGGAGCTGTTTTTT.

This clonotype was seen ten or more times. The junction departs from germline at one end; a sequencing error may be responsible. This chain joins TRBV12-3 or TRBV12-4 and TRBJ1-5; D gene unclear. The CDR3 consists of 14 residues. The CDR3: CASSLGRSNQPQHF. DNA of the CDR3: TGTGCCAGCAGCTTAGGGCGAAGCAATCAGCCCCAGCATTTT.

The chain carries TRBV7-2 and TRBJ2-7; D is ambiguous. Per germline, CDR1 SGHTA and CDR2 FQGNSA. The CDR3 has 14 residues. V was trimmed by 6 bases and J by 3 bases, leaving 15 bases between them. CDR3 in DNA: TGTGCCAGCAGTAACCCTACTAAATACTACGAGCAGTACTTC. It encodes CASSNPTKYYEQYF.